This TCR beta chain came from a study of monozygotic twins with inflammatory bowel disease (dated by TCRdb to between 2018 and 2020). General notes on the study: A total of roughly 28 monozygotic twin pairs were included in the full study, comprising nine German pairs (four IBD-concordant, five IBD-discordant) and 19 IBD-discordant Danish pairs. Each individual had, on average, about 151 000 unique TCRalpha sequences and 181 000 unique TCRbeta sequences available for analysis. Disease-associated traits were sought mainly through comparisons between IBD patients and their genetically identical healthy co-twins within discordant pairs. The paper as a whole reports these results and caveats: Because patients received different immunosuppressive treatments, the repertoires may have picked up extra background noise and variability between individuals. IBD patients shared fewer clonotypes with other individuals than healthy twins did, most markedly in patients showing signs of disease activity. No difference in repertoire similarity was observed between concordant and discordant twins, possibly owing to limited statistical power. A decrease in TCRbeta repertoire diversity, as measured by inverse Simpson index, was observed in IBD patients compared with their healthy co-twins. Different T cell subtypes could not be distinguished in the analysis. No single strong signal or clonotype linked to IBD turned up in the results, so the idea that one exists was not supported.

From each donor, an approximately 2.5 ml peripheral blood sample was collected into PAXgene tubes and stored at -80 degrees C. Total RNA was isolated from whole blood with the PAXgene blood miRNA kit on an automated QIAcube, without T cell sorting. Peripheral blood from monozygotic twin pairs concordant or discordant for inflammatory bowel disease was subjected to deep TCRalpha and TCRbeta repertoire profiling with unique molecular barcoding. Smoking habits were recorded for all twin pairs, and each individual was classified as a current, former or never smoker. The germline V gene encodes CDR1 MDHEN and CDR2 SYDVKM. The CDR3 runs 16 amino acids, cysteine and phenylalanine included. No coding sequence is recorded. Concerning this clonotype itself: This receptor's antigen is unknown.

Library prep was done by 5' RACE. Preparation of each TCR library used 3,000 to 3,500 ng of total RNA. For each sample, cDNA synthesis with SMARTScribe reverse transcriptase was split into eight separate reactions. Unique molecular identifiers containing a 6-nucleotide sample barcode were introduced through template switching during cDNA synthesis. TCRalpha and TCRbeta cDNA was amplified in two nested PCRs of about 16 and 10 cycles, and bead purification was carried out after each PCR. Before amplification, the cDNA was treated with uracil DNA-glycosylase and purified using the QIAquick PCR purification kit. In the second PCR, Illumina TruSeq-compatible adapters and sample-specific barcodes were added. TapeStation and Qubit were used to check library quality and concentration, and roughly 4.6 ng of each library was pooled. The pooled libraries were sequenced with 2 x 100 bp reads and custom sequencing primers on an Illumina HiSeq2500 single-index Rapid Run. For the original study's pipeline: PCR and sequencing errors were corrected by UMI-based consensus assembly using MiGEC version 1.2.6. MiXCR version 2.1.1 was used for V(D)J alignment, clonotype assembly and CDR3 extraction. Gene usage, clonotype sharing and MAIT/NKT TCR abundance were normalised by analysing the top 1000, 10 000 and 20 000 clonotypes per sample. Diversity was computed as the inverse Simpson index with the vegan R package after downsampling to 27 000 UMIs. Paired Mann-Whitney U tests were applied to discordant twin pairs, with Benjamini-Hochberg correction for multiple testing. The reads went through TCRdb reprocessing, and each CDR3 protein sequence gets one entry with no DNA. These V and J calls derive from TCRdb rather than the authors' analysis. This sample's table lists about 300,000 distinct CDR3 sequences. The top ten clones comprise over 5% of the sample.

Sequenced: blood. Rearrangement joined TRBV28 to TRBJ2-2; the TCRdb call, TRBD1, lacks DNA for checking. This TCR derives from a human donor with ulcerative colitis or Crohn's disease, or a healthy co-twin of an affected twin (not recorded which). CDR3 protein: CASSLWQGTNTGELFF.